This T cell receptor beta chain emerged from a study of T cells in Graves' hyperthyroidism and ophthalmopathy. This clonotype was seen many times. Germline-derived CDR1 and CDR2 are SGHTA and FQGNSA. The CDR3 is made up of 18 amino acids. V was pared by 4 bases and J by 4 bases, with 16 bases of the junction left unmatched. RNA transcripts gave rise to amplified TCR beta CDR3 regions. Researchers ran a first-round RT-PCR on the TCR CDR3 using the HTBI primer set. TCRdb reanalysed the multiplex PCR reads using MiXCR and keeps one entry per CDR3 protein. This sample has about 560,000 distinct CDR3 sequences; around 15% occur once, and the top ten carry approximately 14%.

This sequence originates from a woman in her forties with Graves' hyperthyroidism. The V and J genes are TRBV7-2 and TRBJ2-3, with 8 bases fitting TRBD1. What was sequenced was blood. The CDR3 sequence: CASSSPRVGRGPPDTQYF. The CDR3 DNA is TGTGCCAGCAGCTCCCCCCGGGTGGGCAGGGGGCCCCCAGATACGCAGTATTTT.